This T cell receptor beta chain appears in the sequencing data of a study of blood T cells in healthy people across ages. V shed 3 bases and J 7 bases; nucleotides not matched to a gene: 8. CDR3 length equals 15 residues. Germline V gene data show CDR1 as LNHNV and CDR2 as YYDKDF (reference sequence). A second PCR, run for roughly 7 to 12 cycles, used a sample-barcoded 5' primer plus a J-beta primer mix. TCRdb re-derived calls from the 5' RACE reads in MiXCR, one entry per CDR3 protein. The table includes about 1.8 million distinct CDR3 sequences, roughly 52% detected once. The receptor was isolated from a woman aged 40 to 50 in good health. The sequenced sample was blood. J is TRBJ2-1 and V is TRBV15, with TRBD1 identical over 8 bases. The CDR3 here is CATSSDRGGWNEQFF. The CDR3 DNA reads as TGTGCCACCAGCAGTGACAGGGGTGGATGGAATGAGCAGTTCTTC.